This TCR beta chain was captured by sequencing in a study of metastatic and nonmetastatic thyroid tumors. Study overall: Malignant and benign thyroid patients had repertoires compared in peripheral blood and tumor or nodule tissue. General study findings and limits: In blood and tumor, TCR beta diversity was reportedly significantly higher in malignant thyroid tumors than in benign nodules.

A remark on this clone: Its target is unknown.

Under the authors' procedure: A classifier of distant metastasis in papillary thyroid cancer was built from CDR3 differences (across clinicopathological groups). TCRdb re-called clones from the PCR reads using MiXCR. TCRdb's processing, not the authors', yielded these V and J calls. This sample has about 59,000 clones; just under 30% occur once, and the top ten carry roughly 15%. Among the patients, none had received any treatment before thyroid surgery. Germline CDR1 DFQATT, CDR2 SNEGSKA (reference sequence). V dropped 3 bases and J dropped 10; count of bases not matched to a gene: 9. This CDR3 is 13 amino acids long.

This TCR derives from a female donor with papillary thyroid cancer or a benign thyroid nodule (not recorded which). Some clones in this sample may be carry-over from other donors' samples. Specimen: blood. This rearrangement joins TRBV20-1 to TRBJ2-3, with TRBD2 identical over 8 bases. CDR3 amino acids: CSARGGRIGAQYF. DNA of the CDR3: TGCAGTGCTAGGGGCGGGAGGATCGGGGCGCAGTATTTT.